These 31 T cell receptor beta chains share one sample of origin, sequenced in a study of patients and donors after allogeneic stem cell transplantation. Each CDR3 protein is one row after TCRdb ran MiXCR on the RT-PCR reads. This sample yields about a million distinct CDR3 sequences, of which roughly 18% are seen a single time; 6% belongs to the top ten. Source material: blood, either unsorted or a sorted T cell fraction (not recorded which). The receptor set was obtained from a human donor who was either an allogeneic HSCT recipient or a stem cell or donor lymphocyte infusion donor (not recorded which). It is not recorded whose cells these are; they may come from a transplant donor.

This clonotype appeared a few times. The CDR3 DNA reads as TGCGCCAGCAGCCAAACCGGGACTAGCGGGAGTTTAGAGACCCAGTACTTC. Residues: CASSQTGTSGSLETQYF. The gene calls are TRBV4-1 and TRBJ2-5; 14 bases line up with TRBD2. Germline CDR1 is MGHRA and CDR2 is YSYEKL. The CDR3 is 17 amino acids. V shed 2 bases, J shed 4 bases, and the junction held 6 bases outside the gene matches.

This clonotype came up a few times. This sequence joins TRBV24-1 and TRBJ2-3, with TRBD2 as a possible D gene (5 bases). The CDR3 is 16 residues long. V lost 4 bases to trimming and J lost 0 bases, with 13 bases between them. Germline-derived CDR1 and CDR2 are KGHDR and SFDVKD. This CDR3 is CATSESSGWSTDTQYF. In DNA form, the CDR3 reads TGTGCCACCAGTGAATCAAGCGGATGGAGCACAGATACGCAGTATTTT.

In this sample, this clonotype turned up a few times. The chain has TRBV2 and TRBJ2-1; maybe TRBD2 (5 bases). V lost 6 bases and J 4 bases, leaving 19 bases between the germline ends. Germline V lookup: CDR1 SNHLY, CDR2 FYNNEI. The CDR3 runs to 16 residues. The CDR3 DNA follows: TGTGCCAGCAGACAACCCCGCAGCGAGGGTTACAATGAGCAGTTCTTC. This translates into CASRQPRSEGYNEQFF.

The chain recombines TRBV3-1 with TRBJ2-7; no reliable D call. V dropped 4 bases and J dropped 4 bases, with 11 bases sitting between them. CDR1 and CDR2 (germline): LGHDT, YNNKEL (reference sequence). The CDR3 is 13 residues long. In nucleotides, the CDR3 is TGTGCCAGCAGCCGCATTCTAGGGTACGAGCAGTACTTC. Translated: CASSRILGYEQYF.

The chain carries TRBV25-1 and TRBJ1-6; 7 bases are shared with TRBD1. This CDR3 region has 14 residues. The V and J ends lost 8 bases and 5 bases, in that order; junction bases with no gene match: 6. The V gene's germline CDR1 is MGHDK and CDR2 SYGVNS. CDR3 amino acids: CASARTGNNSPLHF. The CDR3 DNA reads as TGTGCCAGCGCCCGGACAGGAAATAATTCACCCCTCCACTTT.

The chain is built from TRBV12-3 or TRBV12-4 and TRBJ1-6; D may be TRBD1 (5 bases). This CDR3 has 13 amino acids. Deletions cut 6 bases from V and 11 bases from J, with 14 bases between. The DNA of the CDR3 is TGTGCCAGCAGACAGGACGGTGGTACACCCCTCCACTTT. Encoded protein: CASRQDGGTPLHF.

The sample holds a few counts of this clonotype. The V gene is TRBV7-8, the J gene TRBJ1-2, with TRBD1 as a possible D gene (5 bases). Trimming shortened V by 4 bases and J by 5 bases, and 17 bases separated the two germline ends. Germline V gene sequence: CDR1 SGHVS, CDR2 FQNEAQ. This CDR3 contains 15 residues. The CDR3 here is CASSYEVQEPYGYTF. The CDR3, as DNA: TGTGCCAGCAGCTATGAAGTACAGGAACCATATGGCTACACCTTC.

The table lists this clonotype with a few counts. The chain uses TRBV15 and TRBJ2-7, with D possibly matching TRBD1 (7 bases). CDR1 is LNHNV and CDR2 is YYDKDF in the germline V gene (reference sequence). Trimming removed 3 bases from V and 0 bases from J, with 12 bases in between. The CDR3 runs to 15 residues. The CDR3 DNA is TGTGCCACCAGCAGGGAGGGACAGAGCTCCTACGAGCAGTACTTC. This encodes CATSREGQSSYEQYF.

V is TRBV27 and J is TRBJ2-1; 9 positions agree with TRBD2. J was trimmed by 9 bases and V by 3 bases; bases with no gene match: 9. Germline V lookup: CDR1 MNHEY, CDR2 SMNVEV (reference sequence). The CDR3 covers 15 residues. In DNA, the CDR3 is TGTGCCAGCAGTTTCTTTGGCGGGAGGGCCCTTGAGCAGTTCTTC. It yields the protein CASSFFGGRALEQFF.

In its sample, this clonotype was seen a few times. This sequence joins TRBV6-1 and TRBJ2-7, with TRBD2 matching over 10 bases. The junction had 3 bases not matched to a gene; V was cut back by 6 bases and J by 4 bases. The germline V gene encodes CDR1 MNHNS and CDR2 SASEGT. The CDR3 sequence is 13 residues long. CDR3 nucleotide sequence: TGTGCCAGCAGGTCTAGCGGGAGATACGAGCAGTACTTC. Protein product: CASRSSGRYEQYF.

This clonotype showed up just a few times. The junction differs from germline at one of its ends, possibly a read error. V is TRBV7-9 and J is TRBJ1-2; perhaps TRBD1 as D (5 bases). The CDR3 covers 14 residues. Germline V gene lookup returns CDR1 SEHNR and CDR2 FQNEAQ (reference sequence). As DNA, the CDR3 is TGTTCCAGCAGCTTAGCCGGACAAGGCTATGGCTACACCTTC. This codes for CSSSLAGQGYGYTF.

V and J are TRBV7-8 and TRBJ1-5, with 10 bases lining up with TRBD1. The J segment lost 6 bases and the V segment lost 4 bases, leaving 9 bases of the junction unmatched. CDR3 length: 16 amino acids. Germline V lookup: CDR1 SGHVS, CDR2 FQNEAQ. The DNA of the CDR3 is TGTGCCAGCAGCTGGGCGGACAGGGGGATTGCTCAGCCCCAGCATTTT. Translating it yields CASSWADRGIAQPQHF.

This clonotype has just a few counts. The chain links TRBV11-2 to TRBJ2-2; 9 nucleotides agree with TRBD2. V lost 4 bases, J lost 5 bases, and 20 bases stayed unmatched. Looked up from germline, CDR1 is SGHAT and CDR2 is FQNNGV. This CDR3 has 20 amino acids. The CDR3 sequence: CASSSKGSAGLAGATGELFF. CDR3 in DNA: TGTGCCAGCAGCTCAAAGGGTTCCGCCGGGTTAGCGGGGGCGACCGGGGAGCTGTTTTTT.

This clonotype was observed a handful of times. V is TRBV2 and J is TRBJ2-7; 7 bases map to TRBD1. This CDR3 region has 11 residues. Trimming cost V 8 bases and J 2 bases; bases outside gene matches: 0. Germline V gene sequence: CDR1 SNHLY, CDR2 FYNNEI. CDR3 loop: CASGTAYEQYF. The CDR3 DNA sequence: TGTGCCAGCGGGACAGCCTACGAGCAGTACTTC.

V gene TRBV7-2 combines with J gene TRBJ2-3; 7 nucleotides line up with TRBD2. CDR1 is SGHTA and CDR2 is FQGNSA in the germline V gene. Trimming cost V 5 bases and J 0 bases; bases outside gene matches: 5. CDR3 length: 15 residues. The CDR3 here is CASSNLAASTDTQYF. The CDR3 DNA sequence: TGTGCCAGCAGCAACCTAGCGGCTAGCACAGATACGCAGTATTTT.

In its sample, this clonotype was seen once. The rearrangement joins TRBV18 to TRBJ1-1; 9 bases match TRBD1. The germline CDR1 and CDR2 sequences are KGHSH and LQKENI. Trimming took 1 base from V and 2 from J; bases not matched to a gene: 5. The length of the CDR3 is 16 residues. Written as DNA, the CDR3 is TGTGCCAGCTCACCACAGACAGGGGGGATAAACACTGAAGCTTTCTTT. The encoded protein is CASSPQTGGINTEAFF.

The V gene is TRBV9, the J gene TRBJ2-2; tentative D call: TRBD2 (6 bases). The V gene's germline CDR1 is SGDLS and CDR2 YYNGEE. The CDR3 sequence is 17 residues long. V lost 2 bases and J lost 5, with 19 bases in between. The CDR3 sequence: CASSVGSVGGVTGELFF. In DNA form, the CDR3 reads TGTGCCAGCAGCGTTGGGTCCGTGGGAGGTGTGACCGGGGAGCTGTTTTTT.

CDR3 residues: CASSVAGGEGGYEQYF. The CDR3 bases are TGTGCCAGCAGCGTAGCAGGGGGCGAAGGGGGCTACGAGCAGTACTTC. The chain links TRBV9 to TRBJ2-7; TRBD1 agrees at 8 bases. The CDR3 spans 16 residues. V gave up 0 bases and J gave up 3 bases; unmatched junction bases: 8. Per germline, CDR1 SGDLS and CDR2 YYNGEE.

This clonotype was seen repeatedly, ten times or more. The rearrangement uses TRBV2 and TRBJ2-7, with D unclear. This CDR3 has 12 amino acids. Between the trimmed V and J ends, which lost 5 bases and 3 bases, there was a span of 8 bases. Germline CDR1 is SNHLY and CDR2 is FYNNEI. CDR3 sequence: CASSSEGYEQYF. CDR3 sequence (DNA): TGTGCCAGCAGTTCGGAAGGCTACGAGCAGTACTTC.

The chain combines TRBV30 with TRBJ1-2, with TRBD1 matching 7 bases. V shed 3 bases and J 3 bases; nucleotides not matched to a gene: 13. The V gene's germline CDR1 is GTSNPN and CDR2 SVGIG (reference sequence). The CDR3 contains 16 residues. The DNA for the CDR3 is TGTGCCTGGAGCCAAACGACAGGGAGAAGGCACTATGGCTACACCTTC. Residues: CAWSQTTGRRHYGYTF.

The chain combines TRBV6-5 with TRBJ1-1, with a weak D call TRBD1 (5 bases). The length of the CDR3 is 17 residues. Trimming took off 0 bases at V and 0 bases at J, with 14 bases between the two ends. Germline V gene sequence: CDR1 MNHEY, CDR2 SVGAGI. This CDR3 reads CASSYSRGVGMNTEAFF. DNA for the CDR3: TGTGCCAGCAGTTACTCGAGGGGAGTTGGGATGAACACTGAAGCTTTCTTT.

V and J are TRBV6-2 or TRBV6-3 and TRBJ1-1, with D uncertain. The germline V and J ends were trimmed by 8 bases and 4 bases, with 14 bases remaining between them. The CDR3 runs 13 residues. The V gene's germline CDR1 is MNHEY and CDR2 SVGEGT. Here the CDR3 DNA reads TGTGCCAGCGGTCCGGGCCTGACCACTGAAGCTTTCTTT. Translating it yields CASGPGLTTEAFF.

J is TRBJ2-7 and V is TRBV20-1; D tentatively fits TRBD1 or TRBD2 (5 bases each). Germline CDR1 DFQATT, CDR2 SNEGSKA (reference sequence). The CDR3 consists of 13 residues. V was trimmed by 0 bases and J by 5 bases, leaving 11 bases between them. The CDR3 bases are TGCAGTGCTAGAGATGGGGCTAGCCACGAGCAGTACTTC. As protein: CSARDGASHEQYF.

The chain combines TRBV11-2 with TRBJ2-4, with D tentatively TRBD1 (6 bases). The germline CDR1 and CDR2 sequences are SGHAT and FQNNGV. V lost 4 bases and J lost 0, with 10 bases in between. The length of the CDR3 is 15 residues. The CDR3 protein is CASSSLGAAKNIQYF. In nucleotides, the CDR3 is TGTGCCAGCAGCTCCCTGGGGGCAGCCAAAAACATTCAGTACTTC.

In its sample, this clonotype was seen a few times. The V gene is TRBV11-2, the J gene TRBJ1-4; unclear D gene. The CDR3 is 17 residues long. The V end was cut by 4 bases, the J end by 3 bases, with 18 bases between. Per the germline V gene, CDR1 is SGHAT and CDR2 is FQNNGV. CDR3 sequence (DNA): TGTGCCAGCAGCTCCCTTACGCTCGTTGGAGCTAATGAAAAACTGTTTTTT. Amino acids: CASSSLTLVGANEKLFF.

The chain employs TRBV24-1 and TRBJ2-1; no reliable D call. The germline CDR1 and CDR2 sequences are KGHDR and SFDVKD. V lost 9 bases to trimming and J lost 2 bases, with 7 bases between them. The CDR3 length is 12 residues. This chain's CDR3 is CATQGPYNEQFF. In DNA, the CDR3 is TGTGCCACCCAAGGACCCTACAATGAGCAGTTCTTC.

This clonotype showed up many times. The V and J genes are TRBV29-1 and TRBJ2-3; D perhaps matches TRBD2 (6 bases). Germline lookup yields CDR1 SQVTM and CDR2 ANQGSEA. This CDR3 is built from 13 residues. V lost 7 bases, J lost 2 bases, and 13 bases lay in between. The CDR3 DNA follows: TGCAGCGCCCGGGACTTATTCACAGATACGCAGTATTTT. Protein sequence: CSARDLFTDTQYF.

This sequence joins TRBV19 and TRBJ1-1, with a tentative D call TRBD1 (6 bases). V was shortened by 10 bases and J by 1 base, with 13 bases between the two germline ends. CDR1 is LNHDA, CDR2 SQIVND, per germline (reference sequence). The CDR3 runs to 13 residues. CDR3: CATRQATNTEAFF. The CDR3 bases are TGTGCCACAAGACAGGCCACGAACACTGAAGCTTTCTTT.

This clonotype was seen many times. The rearrangement links TRBV7-2 to TRBJ1-5, with D unresolved. The V and J ends lost 1 base and 7 bases respectively, with 5 bases between them. Germline assignment: CDR1 SGHTA and CDR2 FQGNSA. The CDR3 length is 12 residues. CDR3 DNA sequence: TGTGCCAGCAGCTTAGGGCCCCAGCCCCAGCATTTT. Translated, it gives CASSLGPQPQHF.

This clonotype has ten or more counts. J is TRBJ2-7 and V is TRBV7-9; a weak D match, TRBD2 (6 bases). From germline, CDR1 is SEHNR and CDR2 FQNEAQ (reference sequence). Trimming stripped 6 bases from V and 3 bases from J, with 9 bases between. There are 12 residues in the CDR3. The CDR3: CASSTGSYEQYF. In DNA form, the CDR3 reads TGTGCCAGCAGTACCGGGAGCTACGAGCAGTACTTC.

This clonotype was counted only a few times. The genes are TRBV12-3 or TRBV12-4 and TRBJ2-5, with D possibly TRBD2 on 5 matching bases. The CDR3 sequence is 14 residues long. Trimming pared 6 bases from V and 2 bases from J, leaving 13 bases between. The CDR3 coding sequence is TGTGCCAGCAGCCCGGACGGGATGCAAGAGACCCAGTACTTC. Protein: CASSPDGMQETQYF.